The present T cell receptor (beta chain) was sequenced within a study of cytomegalovirus exposure and HLA in healthy donors. On the study more broadly: Genotyping showed roughly 77% of 300 to 450 donors falling in the Caucasian-associated ancestry cluster. The study, taken as a whole, reports: An analysis that was carried out later associated 16,951 TCR beta sequences with HLA alleles at 0.05 false discovery rate. An analysis that came later showed most CMV-associated TCR beta chains appearing HLA-restricted.

PCR used 60 Vbeta primers and 13 Jbeta primers. Clones were read by immunoSEQ multiplex PCR, and TCRdb kept only the in-frame ones, dropping some. The sample comprises 180,000 or so clones, 77% of which are singletons, and 1.4% to 1.5% rests with the top ten. Trimming took 0 bases from V and 4 from J; bases not matched to a gene: 7. Germline V gene sequence: CDR1 SGHTS, CDR2 YDEGEE. CDR3 length equals 16 residues. A word on this clone: Antigen unknown.

This sequence was found in a young man in good health and CMV-seronegative. J is TRBJ2-3 and V is TRBV5-8; 8 nucleotides match TRBD1. The sample comprised PBMCs. The CDR3, as DNA: TGTGCCAGCAGCTTGGGCTGGACAGGGCCCTCAGATACGCAGTATTTT. As protein: CASSLGWTGPSDTQYF.